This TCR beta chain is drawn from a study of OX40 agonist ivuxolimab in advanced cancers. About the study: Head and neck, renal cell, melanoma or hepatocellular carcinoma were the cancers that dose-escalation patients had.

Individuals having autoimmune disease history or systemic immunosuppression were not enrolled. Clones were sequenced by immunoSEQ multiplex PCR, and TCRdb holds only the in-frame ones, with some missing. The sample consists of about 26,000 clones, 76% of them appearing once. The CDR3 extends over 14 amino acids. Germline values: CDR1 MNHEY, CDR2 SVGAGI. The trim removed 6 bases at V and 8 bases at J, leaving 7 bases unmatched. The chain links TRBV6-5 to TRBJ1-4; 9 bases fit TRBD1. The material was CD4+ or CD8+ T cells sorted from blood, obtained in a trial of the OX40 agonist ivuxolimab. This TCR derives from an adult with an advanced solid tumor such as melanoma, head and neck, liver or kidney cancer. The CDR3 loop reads CASRDRGEGEKLFF. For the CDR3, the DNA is TGTGCCAGCAGGGACAGGGGTGAAGGAGAAAAACTGTTTTTT.